This TCR beta chain was sequenced during a study of blood T cell repertoires in COVID-19. Study background: Collection of acute and convalescent COVID-19 samples took place in the United States, Italy and Spain.

Germline V gene data show CDR1 as MDHEN and CDR2 as SYDVKM. The CDR3 consists of 15 residues. V shed 7 bases and J 1 base; nucleotides not matched to a gene: 10. TCRdb's table, derived via immunoSEQ multiplex PCR, lists solely in-frame clones and lacks some. The table has 150,000 to 200,000 clones, approximately 80% seen once; the top ten hold approximately 12%. The chain carries TRBV28 and TRBJ2-7; 7 bases are shared with TRBD2. The sequence was obtained from a man in his fifties who had recovered from COVID-19. What was sequenced was PBMCs or T cells enriched from blood (not recorded which). CDR3 amino acids: CASTWGGSISYEQYF. CDR3 nucleotides: TGTGCCAGCACTTGGGGGGGTTCAATTTCCTACGAGCAGTACTTC.